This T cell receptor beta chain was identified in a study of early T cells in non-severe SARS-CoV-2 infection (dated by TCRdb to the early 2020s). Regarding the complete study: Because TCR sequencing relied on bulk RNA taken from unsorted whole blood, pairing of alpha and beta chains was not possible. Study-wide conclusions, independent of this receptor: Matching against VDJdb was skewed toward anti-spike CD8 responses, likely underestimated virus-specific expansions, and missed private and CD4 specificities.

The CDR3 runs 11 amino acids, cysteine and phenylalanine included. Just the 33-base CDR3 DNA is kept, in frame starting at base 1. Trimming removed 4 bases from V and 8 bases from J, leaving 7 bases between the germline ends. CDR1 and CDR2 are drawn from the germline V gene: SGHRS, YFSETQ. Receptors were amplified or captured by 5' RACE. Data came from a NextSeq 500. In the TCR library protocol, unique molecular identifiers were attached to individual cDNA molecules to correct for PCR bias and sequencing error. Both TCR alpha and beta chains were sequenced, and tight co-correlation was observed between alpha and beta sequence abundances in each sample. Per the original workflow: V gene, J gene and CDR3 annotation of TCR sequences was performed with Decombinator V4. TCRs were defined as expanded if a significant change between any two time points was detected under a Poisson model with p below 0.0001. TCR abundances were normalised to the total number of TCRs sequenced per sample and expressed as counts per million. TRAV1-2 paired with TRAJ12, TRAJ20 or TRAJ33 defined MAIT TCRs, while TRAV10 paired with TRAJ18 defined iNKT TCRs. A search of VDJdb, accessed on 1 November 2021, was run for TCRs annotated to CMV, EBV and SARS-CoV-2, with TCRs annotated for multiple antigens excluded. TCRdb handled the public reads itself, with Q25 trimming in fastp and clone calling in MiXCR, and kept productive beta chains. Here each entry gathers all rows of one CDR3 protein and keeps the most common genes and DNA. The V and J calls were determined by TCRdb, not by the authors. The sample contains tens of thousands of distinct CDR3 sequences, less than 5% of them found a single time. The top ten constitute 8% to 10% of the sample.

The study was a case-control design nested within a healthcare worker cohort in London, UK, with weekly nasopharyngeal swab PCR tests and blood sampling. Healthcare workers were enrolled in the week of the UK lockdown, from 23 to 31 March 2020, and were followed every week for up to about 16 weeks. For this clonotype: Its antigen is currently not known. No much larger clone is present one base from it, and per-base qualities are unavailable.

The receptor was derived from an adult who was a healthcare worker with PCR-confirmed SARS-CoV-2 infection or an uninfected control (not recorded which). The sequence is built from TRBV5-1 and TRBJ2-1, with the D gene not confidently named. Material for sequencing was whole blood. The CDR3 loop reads CASSVGYEQFF. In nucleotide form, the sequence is TGCGCCAGCAGCGTGGGGTATGAGCAGTTCTTC.